These 13 T cell receptor beta chains originate from one sample sequenced in a study of T cell repertoires and HLA-DP antigens (dated by TCRdb to 2016 to 2018). The library relied on the immunoSEQ multiplex PCR assay. Not all clones reach the TCRdb copy of this immuneACCESS table, which keeps in-frame sequences only. Checked studies attribute under half of the gap to unresolved V genes and leave the rest unexplained. Recorded for this sample are some 89,000 clones; about 89% of them occurred a single time. Clones ranked in the top ten supply less than 2% of the sample. For these TCRs, the target antigens are not known. Sequences were obtained from CD4+ T cells from PBMCs. The receptors originated from a man aged 50 to 60 in good health and CMV-seronegative.

The chain joins TRBV7-2 to TRBJ1-2; the match to TRBD1 covers 7 bases. The J segment lost 8 bases and the V segment lost 1 base, leaving 10 bases of the junction unmatched. Germline CDR1 and CDR2: SGHTA and FQGNSA. The CDR3 totals 15 residues. This CDR3 is CASSLEGNRGKGYTF. The CDR3, as DNA: TGTGCCAGCAGCTTAGAGGGTAACAGGGGTAAGGGCTACACCTTC.

The chain couples TRBV7-2 to TRBJ2-5; 7 positions match TRBD1. The CDR3 totals 17 residues. Trimming at V came to 1 base and at J to 4 bases, leaving 12 bases not matched to a gene. Germline V gives CDR1 SGHTA, CDR2 FQGNSA. CDR3 coding DNA: TGTGCCAGCAGCTTAGTTGCCCCGACAGGGCAGCGAGAGACCCAGTACTTC. It translates to CASSLVAPTGQRETQYF.

This chain uses TRBV6-6 with TRBJ2-7; no clear D. Trimming left V 0 bases short and J 9 bases short, with 12 bases between. The CDR3 loop spans 13 amino acids. Looked up from germline, CDR1 is MNHNY and CDR2 is SVGAGI (reference sequence). The CDR3 nucleotides read TGTGCCAGCAGTTACTCGATGAGTCTGCCGCAGTACTTC. This codes for CASSYSMSLPQYF.

The rearrangement links TRBV11-2 to TRBJ2-1; D is ambiguous. The CDR3 consists of 14 residues. V lost 1 base and J lost 6, with 10 bases in between. CDR1 is SGHAT, CDR2 FQNNGV, per germline. The DNA for the CDR3 is TGTGCCAGCAGCTTAGGGAGACAAACCAATGAGCAGTTCTTC. Encoded protein: CASSLGRQTNEQFF.

The chain couples TRBV19 to TRBJ2-7; 9 positions agree with TRBD1. The CDR3 contains 15 residues. V was clipped by 5 bases and J by 6 bases; unmatched bases: 11. The germline gives CDR1 LNHDA, CDR2 SQIVND (reference sequence). CDR3 sequence: CASSAWNRDRAEQYF. The DNA for the CDR3 is TGTGCCAGTAGTGCCTGGAACCGGGACAGGGCCGAGCAGTACTTC.

The table lists this clone with a count of one. V and J are TRBV2 and TRBJ2-7; 11 nucleotides agree with TRBD2. The CDR3 extends over 16 amino acids. Germline loops: CDR1 SNHLY, CDR2 FYNNEI. Germline trimming cut 7 bases from V and 3 bases from J; bases unmatched to any gene: 11. In DNA form, the CDR3 reads TGTGCCAGCATGCTTGCCATCGGACTAGCGGGCTACGAGCAGTACTTC. It specifies CASMLAIGLAGYEQYF.

DNA of the CDR3: TGTGCCAGCAGTGACCAGTCTGGGTATGAGCAGTTCTTC. Protein product: CASSDQSGYEQFF. The V call is TRBV6-4, the J call TRBJ2-1, with D unresolved. The V end lost 2 bases, the J end lost 8 bases, and 10 bases lay between the germline ends. This CDR3 has 13 residues. Germline CDR1 is MRHNA and CDR2 is SNTAGT.

The chain recombines TRBV28 with TRBJ1-1, with D unclear. Germline V gene lookup returns CDR1 MDHEN and CDR2 SYDVKM. The CDR3 runs 15 residues. V was shortened by 4 bases and J by 6 bases, with 18 bases between the two germline ends. CDR3 loop: CASSSRIPGVAEAFF. In DNA, the CDR3 is TGTGCCAGCAGTTCCCGAATTCCTGGGGTCGCTGAAGCTTTCTTT.

The V and J genes are TRBV6-1 and TRBJ1-6; 7 nucleotides match TRBD1. Germline V gene data show CDR1 as MNHNS and CDR2 as SASEGT. V lost 4 bases to trimming and J lost 8 bases; unmatched junction nucleotides: 2. The CDR3 is 13 residues long. The CDR3 region has the DNA TGTGCCAGCAGTGGAGACAGGGATTCACCCCTCCACTTT. Translated, it gives CASSGDRDSPLHF.

The chain carries TRBV7-9 and TRBJ1-5, with TRBD1 matching 12 bases. The germline CDR1 and CDR2 sequences are SEHNR and FQNEAQ (reference sequence). The CDR3 runs 16 residues. With V trimmed by 5 bases and J by 7 bases, 9 bases remained unmatched. CDR3 DNA: TGTGCCAGCAGCGCCGCCGGGACAGGGGGCAGCCAGCCCCAGCATTTT. Translated: CASSAAGTGGSQPQHF.

In this sample, this clone turned up a few times. This chain uses TRBV11-3 with TRBJ1-6; D unclear. Looked up from germline, CDR1 is SGHNT and CDR2 is YENEEA. V dropped 1 base and J dropped 6 bases, with 4 bases sitting between them. CDR3 length: 13 amino acids. CDR3 sequence reads: CASSLGSNSPLHF. CDR3 in DNA: TGTGCCAGCAGCTTAGGCTCTAATTCACCCCTCCACTTT. Full variable domain (rest looked up from reference TRBV11-3 and TRBJ1-6): EAGVVQSPRYKIIEKKQPVAFWCNPISGHNTLYWYLQNLGQGPELLIRYENEEAVDDSQLPKDRFSAERLKGVDSTLKIQPAELGDSAVYLCASSLGSNSPLHFGNGTRLTVT.

This chain uses TRBV6-5 with TRBJ1-5; 9 nucleotides match TRBD1. The V segment lost 5 bases and the J segment 5 bases; nucleotides outside the gene matches: 7. The CDR3 is 15 residues long. In germline, CDR1 is MNHEY, CDR2 SVGAGI. CDR3 region: CASSITGTGYQPQHF. CDR3 nucleotide sequence: TGTGCCAGCAGTATAACCGGGACAGGGTATCAGCCCCAGCATTTT.

This sequence joins TRBV4-3 and TRBJ1-5; D is unresolved. V dropped 1 base and J dropped 6 bases, with 7 bases sitting between them. Per the germline V gene, CDR1 is LGHNA and CDR2 is YSLEER. The CDR3 spans 13 residues. The chain's CDR3 is CASSQVPGQPQHF. The CDR3 nucleotides read TGCGCCAGCAGCCAAGTTCCAGGTCAGCCCCAGCATTTT.